The 19 T cell receptor beta chains below all came from one sample that was sequenced in a study of blood T cell repertoires in COVID-19. Only in-frame clones appear in the TCRdb table, and some are missing; sequencing was by immunoSEQ multiplex PCR. The sample has about 73,000 clones; approximately 80% are singletons. The sequenced material came from peripheral blood. Receptor source: a man older than 75 with active or convalescent COVID-19.

This chain uses TRBV7-9 with TRBJ2-7, with D tentatively TRBD1 (5 bases). Trimming left V 5 bases short and J 4 bases short, with 12 bases between. Looked up from germline, CDR1 is SEHNR and CDR2 is FQNEAQ (reference sequence). CDR3 length: 13 residues. CDR3 in DNA: TGTGCCAGCAGCGTGACAGCGACATACGAGCAGTACTTC. Protein: CASSVTATYEQYF.

V gene TRBV3-1 (or the pseudogene TRBV3-2) combines with J gene TRBJ2-2; 9 nucleotides align to TRBD1. CDR1 and CDR2 (germline): LGHDT, YNNKEL (reference sequence). Losses at the gene ends were 4 bases for V and 7 bases for J; bases not matched to a gene: 7. The CDR3 runs 15 residues. CDR3 DNA: TGTGCCAGCAGCCGAGGACAGGGGTGGGGCGGGGAGCTGTTTTTT. Translation gives CASSRGQGWGGELFF.

This chain links TRBV30 with TRBJ1-1, with 7 positions matching TRBD1. The CDR3 is made up of 13 amino acids. The V segment lost 5 bases and the J segment 5 bases; nucleotides outside the gene matches: 8. CDR1 is GTSNPN and CDR2 is SVGIG in the germline V gene (reference sequence). The CDR3 spells CAWSEGTATEAFF. CDR3 sequence (DNA): TGTGCCTGGTCGGAAGGGACAGCTACTGAAGCTTTCTTT.

This chain connects TRBV3-1 (or the pseudogene TRBV3-2) to TRBJ1-5, with a tentative D call TRBD1 (5 bases). The CDR3 is 14 residues long. V lost 4 bases and J 2 bases, leaving 9 bases between the germline ends. The germline V gene has CDR1 LGHDT and CDR2 YNNKEL (reference sequence). CDR3 bases: TGTGCCAGCAGCCCAGAGACAGGCAATCAGCCCCAGCATTTT. Translation gives CASSPETGNQPQHF.

This CDR3 is CASRGRTSSYEQYF. The CDR3 DNA reads as TGTGCCAGCAGAGGCAGAACTAGCTCCTACGAGCAGTACTTC. The chain carries TRBV2 and TRBJ2-7; D possibly corresponds to TRBD2 (5 bases). The CDR3 has 14 residues. Germline V gives CDR1 SNHLY, CDR2 FYNNEI. V was trimmed by 6 bases and J by 0 bases, leaving 12 bases between them.

This chain joins TRBV19 and TRBJ1-5, with 9 bases that match TRBD1. The CDR3 is 17 residues long. V was pared by 2 bases and J by 5 bases, with 10 bases of the junction left unmatched. Germline V gene lookup returns CDR1 LNHDA and CDR2 SQIVND (reference sequence). The CDR3 is CASSIRSGGQGYQPQHF. The CDR3 DNA follows: TGTGCCAGTAGTATAAGGTCAGGGGGACAGGGTTATCAGCCCCAGCATTTT.

The V call is TRBV5-1, the J call TRBJ2-1; 13 bases align to TRBD2. V gave up 4 bases and J gave up 6 bases; unmatched junction bases: 10. This CDR3 is built from 17 residues. Germline CDR1 and CDR2: SGHRS and YFSETQ. Here the CDR3 DNA reads TGCGCCAGCAGCCAAAAGCCTACTAGCGGGAGGGCCAATGAGCAGTTCTTC. Its translation is CASSQKPTSGRANEQFF.

This clone was seen a handful of times. This rearrangement joins TRBV3-1 (or the pseudogene TRBV3-2) to TRBJ1-1, with 10 bases fitting TRBD1. CDR1 and CDR2 (germline): LGHDT, YNNKEL (reference sequence). The junction had 8 bases not matched to a gene; V was cut back by 3 bases and J by 4 bases. The CDR3 has 16 residues. CDR3 in DNA: TGTGCCAGCAGCCAGGCTCCCGGGACAGGGGCCACTGAAGCTTTCTTT. Translated, it gives CASSQAPGTGATEAFF.

The CDR3 region is CASSAGTALVTEAFF. CDR3 nucleotides: TGTGCCAGCAGCGCAGGGACAGCCCTCGTCACTGAAGCTTTCTTT. The rearrangement uses TRBV7-9 and TRBJ1-1; TRBD1 agrees at 7 bases. V trimming: 5 bases; J trimming: 4 bases; junction bases outside the gene matches: 10. Germline CDR1 and CDR2: SEHNR and FQNEAQ (reference sequence). The CDR3 is made up of 15 amino acids.

The V and J genes are TRBV12-5 and TRBJ1-1; D is undetermined. V was trimmed by 5 bases and J by 8 bases, leaving 9 bases between them. In germline, CDR1 is LGHNT, CDR2 FRNRAP. The CDR3 has 11 residues. As DNA, the CDR3 is TGTGCTAGTGGTCGTGGACTCGAAGCTTTCTTT. Translation: CASGRGLEAFF.

The gene calls are TRBV10-1 and TRBJ2-7; no reliable D call. This CDR3 spans 10 amino acids. V lost 10 bases and J lost 3, with 7 bases in between. Germline V gene sequence: CDR1 WNHNN, CDR2 SYGVQD (reference sequence). The CDR3 spells CATSGYEQYF. In DNA form, the CDR3 reads TGCGCCACCTCCGGCTACGAGCAGTACTTC.

This clone was counted once. V gene TRBV5-1 combines with J gene TRBJ2-1, with TRBD2 matching over 8 bases. The CDR3 extends over 17 amino acids. The V gene's germline CDR1 is SGHRS and CDR2 YFSETQ. Unmatched junction bases numbered 10, after V lost 3 bases and J lost 2 bases. The DNA of the CDR3 is TGCGCCAGCAGCTCCCCAGCGGGGCGGGGGGCCTACAATGAGCAGTTCTTC. This gives the protein CASSSPAGRGAYNEQFF.

The V call is TRBV3-1 (or the pseudogene TRBV3-2), the J call TRBJ1-6, with a possible D match to TRBD1 (6 bases). The CDR3 totals 16 residues. Germline V gene lookup returns CDR1 LGHDT and CDR2 YNNKEL (reference sequence). V was shortened by 3 bases and J by 4 bases, with 13 bases between the two germline ends. CDR3 in DNA: TGTGCCAGCAGCCACGCTGGACAGCTGTATAATTCACCCCTCCACTTT. Its translation: CASSHAGQLYNSPLHF.

The genes are TRBV12-2 and TRBJ2-7; the table's D call TRBD2 went unverified against the DNA. TRBV12-2 has pseudogene status. The CDR3 totals 15 residues. CDR3: CASRLLAGGSYEQYF. The CDR3 bases are TGTGCAAGTCGCTTACTAGCGGGAGGTTCGTACGAGCAGTACTTC.

This chain uses TRBV11-2 with TRBJ2-3; 12 bases are a match to TRBD2. This CDR3 is 18 amino acids long. Trimming at V came to 3 bases and at J to 0 bases, leaving 7 bases not matched to a gene. CDR1 is SGHAT and CDR2 is FQNNGV in the germline V gene. The CDR3 bases are TGTGCCAGCAGCTTTACTAGCGGGGGGCACACTAGCACAGATACGCAGTATTTT. Its protein is CASSFTSGGHTSTDTQYF.

The rearrangement links TRBV5-1 to TRBJ2-5; D perhaps matches TRBD1 (5 bases). The CDR3 has 16 residues. Germline lookup yields CDR1 SGHRS and CDR2 YFSETQ. V lost 3 bases, J lost 2 bases, and 17 bases lay in between. Written as DNA, the CDR3 is TGCGCCAGCAGCTGGACAATAGGTAACATACAAGAGACCCAGTACTTC. Encoded protein: CASSWTIGNIQETQYF.

The V gene is TRBV5-1, the J gene TRBJ2-4; tentative D call: TRBD1 (5 bases). This CDR3 contains 15 residues. Germline CDR1 is SGHRS and CDR2 is YFSETQ. V was cut by 0 bases and J by 1 base, with 8 bases left in between. The CDR3: CASSLEPGAKNIQYF. In nucleotides, the CDR3 is TGCGCCAGCAGCTTGGAACCAGGGGCCAAAAACATTCAGTACTTC.

The chain joins TRBV24-1 to TRBJ1-1; the D gene is possibly TRBD1 (6 bases). Germline V gene sequence: CDR1 KGHDR, CDR2 SFDVKD. The germline V and J ends were trimmed by 7 bases and 3 bases, with 8 bases remaining between them. The CDR3 runs to 12 residues. The CDR3 protein is CATRGGDTEAFF. DNA of the CDR3: TGTGCCACCAGAGGGGGGGACACTGAAGCTTTCTTT.

The chain combines TRBV11-3 with TRBJ2-5, with 9 bases identical to TRBD2. The germline CDR1 and CDR2 sequences are SGHNT and YENEEA. The CDR3 runs 18 residues. Losses at the gene ends were 0 bases for V and 2 bases for J; bases not matched to a gene: 10. CDR3 amino acids: CASSLDFGLAGYQETQYF. DNA for the CDR3: TGTGCCAGCAGCTTAGATTTCGGGCTAGCGGGGTATCAAGAGACCCAGTACTTC.